The clone carrying this TCR beta chain has just one count. Its antigen remains unidentified. The same CDR3 also results from other DNA sequences found in this sample. The sample comes from a study of human thymus T cells. Overall study findings and caveats: Thymic and blood repertoires appeared to show biased V and J gene usage.

There are 15 residues in the CDR3. Trimming removed 4 bases at V and 5 bases at J, with 19 bases between. Germline values: CDR1 SGHDT, CDR2 YYEEEE. Infants served as donors; they were healthy and Finnish and were having corrective surgery for congenital heart defects. Four of the eight donors gave about 0.45-1 mL blood during surgery. Blood DNA came from all available leukocytes, not a fixed cell number. Some clones are missing from TCRdb's copy, which holds only in-frame ones; the method was immunoSEQ multiplex PCR. The sample lists more than 45,000 clones, around 94% occurring once. The clonotype originates from a boy in the first two years of life with a congenital heart defect but otherwise immunologically healthy. The V gene is TRBV5-6, the J gene TRBJ2-7, with a tentative D call TRBD2 (5 bases). Sequenced: blood. Here the CDR3 reads CASSPWRNSFHEQYF. CDR3 bases: TGTGCCAGCAGCCCCTGGAGGAACTCCTTCCACGAGCAGTACTTC.